This T cell receptor beta chain emerged from a study of patients and donors after allogeneic stem cell transplantation. TCRdb reprocessed the RT-PCR reads via MiXCR and lists one record per CDR3 protein. The data contain 800,000 to 1,000,000 distinct CDR3 sequences, approximately 19% of them singletons. This clonotype appeared a few times. The TCR was taken from a human donor who was either an allogeneic HSCT recipient or a stem cell or donor lymphocyte infusion donor (not recorded which). It is not recorded whose cells these are; they may come from a transplant donor. Source material: blood, either unsorted or a sorted T cell fraction (not recorded which).

In DNA form, the CDR3 reads TGTGCCAGCAGCGTCTTAGGCGGGGAGCTGTTTTTT. This translates into CASSVLGGELFF. The rearrangement joins TRBV9 to TRBJ2-2; D gene unclear. The V and J ends lost 2 bases and 7 bases respectively, with 6 bases between them. This CDR3 comprises 12 residues. Germline values: CDR1 SGDLS, CDR2 YYNGEE.